These 10 T cell receptor beta chains were sequenced from one sample in a study of regulatory T cells in long-lasting Graves disease. iRepertoire HTBI primers and Arm-PCR of CDR3 regions built TCR beta libraries. TCRdb independently ran MiXCR on the multiplex PCR reads; one entry per CDR3 protein. The data contain roughly 400,000 distinct CDR3 sequences, 21% of them singletons. Time point given: persistent/refractory GD, antithyroid drugs over 5 years with positive TRAb. TCR sequences were obtained from RNA taken from PBMCs. The input for sequencing was peripheral blood mononuclear cells (PBMCs), taken when the disease was refractory, from a patient treated with antithyroid drugs. The receptors shown here come from a female donor with Graves disease.

This chain connects TRBV19 to TRBJ2-2, with D perhaps matching TRBD1 (6 bases). V was pared by 4 bases and J by 7 bases, with 13 bases between. CDR1 LNHDA and CDR2 SQIVND come from the germline V gene (reference sequence). The CDR3 is 14 amino acids. CDR3 nucleotides: TGTGCCAGTAGTAACCCCCAGGGACACGGGGAGCTGTTTTTT. It specifies CASSNPQGHGELFF.

In its sample, this clonotype was seen many times. The chain has TRBV2 and TRBJ2-7; the D gene is possibly TRBD1 (6 bases). CDR1 and CDR2 (germline): SNHLY, FYNNEI. Trimming removed 6 bases at V and 3 bases at J, with 15 bases between. The CDR3 loop spans 14 amino acids. The chain's CDR3 is CASRPGHIFYEQYF. The CDR3 DNA is TGTGCCAGCAGGCCGGGACACATTTTCTACGAGCAGTACTTC. Based on the CDR3 plus reference TRBV2 and TRBJ2-7, the full variable domain is EPEVTQTPSHQVTQMGQEVILRCVPISNHLYFYWYRQILGQKVEFLVSFYNNEISEKSEIFDDQFSVERPDGSNFTLKIRSTKLEDSAMYFCASRPGHIFYEQYFGPGTRLTVT.

The chain has TRBV10-3 and TRBJ2-2, with 11 bases matching TRBD2. The CDR3 consists of 15 residues. The V gene's germline CDR1 is ENHRY and CDR2 SYGVKD. The V and J ends lost 3 bases and 5 bases, in that order; junction bases with no gene match: 2. The CDR3 reads CAISEGTSGTGELFF. The DNA for the CDR3 is TGTGCCATCAGTGAAGGGACTAGCGGTACCGGGGAGCTGTTTTTT.

This clonotype was detected ten times or more. The chain links TRBV7-9 to TRBJ2-7; D possibly corresponds to TRBD1 (6 bases). CDR1 SEHNR and CDR2 FQNEAQ come from the germline V gene (reference sequence). The CDR3 totals 14 residues. Trimming stripped 4 bases from V and 3 bases from J, with 13 bases between. The CDR3 DNA reads as TGTGCCAGCAGCTCCGACCGGGACAACTACGAGCAGTACTTC. Translating gives CASSSDRDNYEQYF.

This clonotype was detected a few times. The chain combines TRBV18 with TRBJ2-7; D perhaps matches TRBD2 (5 bases). The V and J ends lost 5 bases and 6 bases respectively, with 17 bases between them. The CDR3 is 14 amino acids. Germline values: CDR1 KGHSH, CDR2 LQKENI. The CDR3: CASSAGRTRREQYF. The CDR3 coding sequence is TGTGCCAGCTCAGCGGGCCGAACTCGACGCGAGCAGTACTTC.

This clonotype occurred a few times. The rearrangement uses TRBV19 and TRBJ2-7; the match to TRBD1 covers 9 bases. V lost 5 bases, J lost 0 bases, and 5 bases stayed unmatched. The CDR3 length is 15 residues. Germline values: CDR1 LNHDA, CDR2 SQIVND (reference sequence). This CDR3 reads CASSVTGGFSYEQYF. The CDR3 coding sequence is TGTGCCAGTAGTGTAACAGGGGGCTTCTCCTACGAGCAGTACTTC.

The rearrangement links TRBV5-1 to TRBJ2-5; 10 nucleotides align to TRBD1. Trimming at V came to 4 bases and at J to 5 bases, leaving 11 bases not matched to a gene. The CDR3 spans 16 residues. The V gene's germline CDR1 is SGHRS and CDR2 YFSETQ. CDR3 in DNA: TGCGCCAGCAGCCCGGAGGGGACAGGGGTGGTCGAGACCCAGTACTTC. Translation gives CASSPEGTGVVETQYF.

The chain employs TRBV6-1 and TRBJ1-1; D may be TRBD1 (5 bases). V lost 6 bases to trimming and J lost 6 bases, with 5 bases between them. Germline V gene sequence: CDR1 MNHNS, CDR2 SASEGT. The CDR3 covers 10 residues. The CDR3 coding sequence is TGTGCCAGCAGGGGACCTGAAGCTTTCTTT. Protein sequence: CASRGPEAFF.

The chain combines TRBV6-1 with TRBJ2-2; TRBD2 is a possible D gene (6 bases). The germline V gene encodes CDR1 MNHNS and CDR2 SASEGT. Deletions cut 0 bases from V and 4 bases from J, with 15 bases between. The length of the CDR3 is 17 residues. The CDR3 sequence: CASSEARSSVSTGELFF. The CDR3 DNA reads TGTGCCAGCAGTGAAGCGCGTTCTAGCGTATCCACCGGGGAGCTGTTTTTT.

This clonotype has a handful of counts. The CDR3 coding sequence is TGTGCCAGCAGCGTAGGTGTGGGACAGGGGGAAGGTTACACTGAAGCTTTCTTT. Translating it yields CASSVGVGQGEGYTEAFF. This chain links TRBV9 with TRBJ1-1; TRBD1 aligns across 11 bases. Germline V gene data show CDR1 as SGDLS and CDR2 as YYNGEE. The CDR3 covers 18 residues. V was pared by 0 bases and J by 3 bases, with 10 bases of the junction left unmatched.